The clone carrying this TCR beta chain appeared a few times. Antigen: not known. Other DNA sequences in the sample encode the same CDR3. Per the germline V gene, CDR1 is SGHRS and CDR2 is YFSETQ. Trimming left V 4 bases short and J 7 bases short, with 9 bases between. The CDR3 extends over 13 amino acids. The data belong to a study of beta chain features in type 1 diabetes. General study points: Compared with healthy donors, patients appeared to share more similar naive, central memory and regulatory TCRB repertoires. It was possible that PCR favored shorter templates, equally so in patients and controls. TCRB CDR3s were moderately but significantly shorter in Type 1 diabetes patients in all four CD4+ subsets.

Every isolated RNA sample was fully reverse transcribed, so sequencing captured expressed TCRB transcripts. Profiled with immunoSEQ multiplex PCR; TCRdb holds only in-frame clones, not every one. The profile shows about 400,000 clones, around an eighth of them singletons. Cell sorting via CD45RO/CCR7/CD25/CD127/CD95/CD27 was performed to obtain CD4+ naive, central memory, regulatory and stem cell-like memory cells. Sequencing was done on a sample of naive CD4+ T cells from blood. V gene TRBV5-1 combines with J gene TRBJ1-6, with D possibly TRBD1 on 6 matching bases. This receptor was identified in a woman aged 18-29 years with type 1 diabetes. DNA for the CDR3: TGCGCCAGCAGCCTAGACAGGAATTCACCCCTCCACTTT. Protein product: CASSLDRNSPLHF.